This entry features one T cell receptor beta chain sequence. The data were obtained in a study of blood T cell repertoires in COVID-19. Overall study context: Some COVID-19 samples were acute and others convalescent; all came from the United States, Italy and Spain. PBMCs, B-cell-depleted T cells, or T cells provided the cDNA or gDNA that made up the material.

Source study methods: The assay estimated nucleated cells by amplifying reference gene primers. TCRdb's copy holds only in-frame clones and misses some; the assay was immunoSEQ multiplex PCR. V, J and clone size are taken as reported in that table, and D and trimming were inferred from the DNA itself. This table holds a few hundred thousand clones, over 75% found once. The CDR3 has 14 residues. The germline CDR1 and CDR2 sequences are SGHTA and FQGTGA. V dropped 5 bases and J dropped 5; count of bases not matched to a gene: 5. Patients in Seattle were enrolled during active infection, then followed longitudinally.

The sequence derives from an older woman with COVID-19, enrolled during active disease. The chain is built from TRBV7-3 and TRBJ2-5, with TRBD1 matching 10 bases. Sequencing input: peripheral blood. CDR3 nucleotides: TGTGCCAGCAGCCCGACAGGGGGCGATGAGACCCAGTACTTC. It is translated as CASSPTGGDETQYF.